This T cell receptor beta chain was profiled in a study of CXCR3-negative and CXCR3-positive naive CD8 T cells. Overall study results and limits: TRBV-TRBJ usage was similar across naive CXCR3 subsets but distinct in memory cells. Diversity was high in both naive subsets and much lower in memory cells. Between one naive subset and the other, surface CD5 was comparable, and TCR strength was inferred from TRB CDR3 properties.

Investigators sorted each CD8+ T cell subset in triplicate, taking roughly 330,000 cells each time. This CDR3 contains 14 residues. In germline, CDR1 is SGDLS, CDR2 YYNGEE. As regards this clonotype: Its antigen is currently unknown.

5' RACE that incorporated UMI labels was used to prepare the TRB cDNA libraries. Using the 5' RACE reads, TCRdb records one entry per CDR3 protein without DNA. This sample contains some 130,000 distinct CDR3 sequences. This chain joins TRBV9 and TRBJ1-1. The specimen sequenced was naive CXCR3- CD8+ T cells from blood. The subset is: CD45RO-CCR7+CD27+CD95- naive CD8+ T cells lacking CXCR3 (TNR3-). This receptor was obtained from a human donor in good health. Some clones in this sample may be carry-over from other donors' samples. The CDR3 here is CASSVAGMNTEAFF.